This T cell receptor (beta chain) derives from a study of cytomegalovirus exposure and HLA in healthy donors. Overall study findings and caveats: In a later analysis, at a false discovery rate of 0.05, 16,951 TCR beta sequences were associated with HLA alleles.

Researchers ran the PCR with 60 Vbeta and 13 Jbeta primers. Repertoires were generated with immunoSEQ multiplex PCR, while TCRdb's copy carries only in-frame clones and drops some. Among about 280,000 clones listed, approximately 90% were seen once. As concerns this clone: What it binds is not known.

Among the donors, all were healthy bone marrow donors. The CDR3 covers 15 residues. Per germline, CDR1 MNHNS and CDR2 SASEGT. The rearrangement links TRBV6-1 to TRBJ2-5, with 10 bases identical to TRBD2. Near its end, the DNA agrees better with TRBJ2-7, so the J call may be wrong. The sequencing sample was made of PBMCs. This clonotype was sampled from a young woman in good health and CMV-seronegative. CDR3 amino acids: CASSESSGGAYEQYF. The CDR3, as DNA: TGTGCCAGCAGTGAATCGAGCGGGGGGGCCTACGAGCAGTACTTC.